Sequencing of this T cell receptor beta chain was carried out in a study of blood T cell repertoires in COVID-19. The wider study: Acute and convalescent COVID-19 samples came from the United States, Italy and Spain.

Looked up from germline, CDR1 is LNHDA and CDR2 is SQIVND (reference sequence). The CDR3 is made up of 13 amino acids. V was pared by 7 bases and J by 1 base, with 10 bases between. Assay used: immunoSEQ multiplex PCR; TCRdb lists only in-frame clones, some missing. The table shows around 150,000 clones, with roughly 91% occurring only once. Input material: peripheral blood. This chain links TRBV19 with TRBJ1-1, with D perhaps TRBD1 (6 bases). The sequence was collected from a woman between 50 and 59 years old with acute or convalescent COVID-19. CDR3: CASNTGRNTEAFF. CDR3 in DNA: TGTGCCAGTAACACAGGGAGGAACACTGAAGCTTTCTTT.